Listed here are 30 T cell receptor beta chains from one sample, sequenced in a study of STAT3 mutations in large granular lymphocyte leukemia. Study-wide findings and caveats: Every T-cell large granular lymphocyte leukemia patient had at least one immunodominant TCR beta clonotype.

The antigens of these receptors remain unknown. Data came from immunoSEQ multiplex PCR; TCRdb stores just in-frame clones and leaves some out. The table lists some 28,000 clones, 65% to 80% of them singletons, with about 30% in the top ten. The sequenced sample consisted of peripheral blood mononuclear cells. The receptors here all came from a woman in her forties or fifties with T-cell large granular lymphocyte leukemia. Some clones in this sample may be carry-over from other donors' samples.

This chain joins TRBV28 and TRBJ1-1; D is undetermined. The germline V gene has CDR1 MDHEN and CDR2 SYDVKM. Trimming shortened V by 10 bases and J by 0 bases, and 18 bases separated the two germline ends. CDR3 size: 15 residues. The CDR3 spells CATTPLAGLNTEAFF. CDR3 DNA sequence: TGTGCCACCACCCCCCTAGCCGGCCTGAACACTGAAGCTTTCTTT.

This clone occurred a few times. The V gene is TRBV27, the J gene TRBJ1-5, with D unresolved. Germline V gene data show CDR1 as MNHEY and CDR2 as SMNVEV (reference sequence). The ends were cut back, 1 base at V and 0 bases at J, with 13 bases in the middle. The CDR3 is 17 residues long. The CDR3 loop reads CASSLYGTTYSNQPQHF. CDR3 DNA: TGTGCCAGCAGTTTATACGGCACAACCTATAGCAATCAGCCCCAGCATTTT.

CDR3 coding DNA: TGTGCCATCAGTGCCGGAGATAGCAATCAGCCCCAGCATTTT. It is translated as CAISAGDSNQPQHF. The chain is built from TRBV10-3 and TRBJ1-5; no clear D gene. There are 14 residues in the CDR3. Germline V gene data show CDR1 as ENHRY and CDR2 as SYGVKD. Trimming pared 4 bases from V and 0 bases from J, leaving 7 bases between.

This chain joins TRBV18 and TRBJ2-7; D is uncertain. Trimming shortened V by 8 bases and J by 5 bases, and 22 bases separated the two germline ends. The CDR3 length is 15 residues. Looked up from germline, CDR1 is KGHSH and CDR2 is LQKENI. The CDR3 protein is CASRMDAIVQNEQYF. The DNA for the CDR3 is TGTGCCAGCCGGATGGACGCCATAGTCCAGAACGAGCAGTACTTC.

The gene calls are TRBV5-1 and TRBJ2-7; TRBD1 matches at 8 bases. The CDR3 is made up of 14 amino acids. Germline loops: CDR1 SGHRS, CDR2 YFSETQ. Trimming at V came to 4 bases and at J to 5 bases, leaving 8 bases not matched to a gene. CDR3 residues: CASSQGQGSDEQYF. DNA of the CDR3: TGCGCCAGCAGCCAAGGACAGGGTAGCGACGAGCAGTACTTC.

V gene TRBV16 combines with J gene TRBJ1-5, with D unresolved. V was clipped by 0 bases and J by 5 bases, with 5 bases between them. Germline values: CDR1 KGHSY, CDR2 FQNENV. The CDR3 has 13 residues. The CDR3 DNA reads as TGTGCCAGCAGCCAATCTCTGTATCAGCCCCAGCATTTT. It is translated as CASSQSLYQPQHF.

V gene TRBV7-9 combines with J gene TRBJ1-1, with D perhaps matching TRBD1 (6 bases). Trimming cost V 5 bases and J 6 bases, with 13 bases left between them. The CDR3 runs to 13 residues. Germline V gene lookup returns CDR1 SEHNR and CDR2 FQNEAQ (reference sequence). CDR3 coding DNA: TGTGCCAGCAGCACCAGGGGTTTCCCTGAAGCTTTCTTT. This encodes CASSTRGFPEAFF. The full variable domain, with the rest looked up from reference TRBV7-9 and TRBJ1-1, is DTGVSQNPRHKITKRGQNVTFRCDPISEHNRLYWYRQTLGQGPEFLTYFQNEAQLEKSRLLSDRFSAERPKGSFSTLEIQRTEQGDSAMYLCASSTRGFPEAFFGQGTRLTVV.

This chain links TRBV18 with TRBJ2-3, with 9 bases identical to TRBD2. Trimming at V came to 3 bases and at J to 3 bases, leaving 10 bases not matched to a gene. Germline assignment: CDR1 KGHSH and CDR2 LQKENI. This CDR3 spans 17 amino acids. Written as DNA, the CDR3 is TGTGCCAGCTCACCTGTTCCCGGGACTAGCAGGACAGATACGCAGTATTTT. Translation gives CASSPVPGTSRTDTQYF.

The count of this clone is one. The genes are TRBV5-1 and TRBJ2-3, with 9 bases aligning to TRBD2. The CDR3 has 17 residues. Germline V gives CDR1 SGHRS, CDR2 YFSETQ. V lost 1 base, J lost 2 bases, and 8 bases stayed unmatched. CDR3 DNA: TGCGCCAGCAGCTTGATTAGCGGGAGAGGCTTCACAGATACGCAGTATTTT. It yields the protein CASSLISGRGFTDTQYF.

V usage is TRBV18 and J usage is TRBJ2-2; the match to TRBD1 covers 9 bases. Trimming took 3 bases from V and 2 from J; bases not matched to a gene: 4. The CDR3 is made up of 16 amino acids. Germline V gene sequence: CDR1 KGHSH, CDR2 LQKENI. CDR3 bases: TGTGCCAGCTCACCGGGACAGGGTGTAAACACCGGGGAGCTGTTTTTT. It encodes CASSPGQGVNTGELFF. Together with reference TRBV18 and TRBJ2-2, the CDR3 gives the full variable domain: NAGVMQNPRHLVRRRGQEARLRCSPMKGHSHVYWYRQLPEEGLKFMVYLQKENIIDESGMPKERFSAEFPKEGPSILRIQQVVRGDSAAYFCASSPGQGVNTGELFFGEGSRLTVL.

The rearrangement links TRBV7-9 to TRBJ2-3; 7 nucleotides agree with TRBD2. Germline V gives CDR1 SEHNR, CDR2 FQNEAQ (reference sequence). The CDR3 is 15 residues long. V lost 1 base to trimming and J lost 2 bases; unmatched junction nucleotides: 3. CDR3 sequence (DNA): TGTGCCAGCAGCTTAGGGGGACTACCCACAGATACGCAGTATTTT. It encodes CASSLGGLPTDTQYF. The full variable domain, with the rest looked up from reference TRBV7-9 and TRBJ2-3, is DTGVSQNPRHKITKRGQNVTFRCDPISEHNRLYWYRQTLGQGPEFLTYFQNEAQLEKSRLLSDRFSAERPKGSFSTLEIQRTEQGDSAMYLCASSLGGLPTDTQYFGPGTRLTVL.

This chain uses TRBV30 with TRBJ1-5, with D tentatively TRBD1 (5 bases). Trimming took off 1 base at V and 7 bases at J, with 20 bases between the two ends. CDR1 and CDR2 from the germline V gene are GTSNPN and SVGIG (reference sequence). CDR3 length: 16 residues. The CDR3 DNA is TGTGCCTGGAGTGCTGGGGCACGGGGCGCGGGGCAGCCCCAGCATTTT. Translated: CAWSAGARGAGQPQHF.

J is TRBJ2-7 and V is TRBV13, with a weak D call TRBD2 (6 bases). The V end was cut by 5 bases, the J end by 2 bases, with 16 bases between. Germline V lookup: CDR1 PRHDT, CDR2 FYEKMQ (reference sequence). The CDR3 sequence is 15 residues long. CDR3 bases: TGTGCCAGCAGCCCCCCCCAGGGAGGCCCCTACGAGCAGTACTTC. Amino acid sequence: CASSPPQGGPYEQYF.

This clone was recorded only once. This chain links TRBV6-5 with TRBJ1-5, with D possibly being TRBD1 (5 bases). Per the germline V gene, CDR1 is MNHEY and CDR2 is SVGAGI. V lost 2 bases and J 4 bases, leaving 6 bases between the germline ends. The CDR3 runs 13 residues. The DNA of the CDR3 is TGTGCCAGCAGTTACGGGGGGAATCAGCCCCAGCATTTT. It is translated as CASSYGGNQPQHF.

The V and J genes are TRBV5-1 and TRBJ2-2, with D perhaps TRBD1 (6 bases). Germline V gene sequence: CDR1 SGHRS, CDR2 YFSETQ. The CDR3 totals 14 residues. V was pared by 4 bases and J by 5 bases, with 12 bases between. As DNA, the CDR3 is TGCGCCAGCAGCGGAATACAGGGAACCGGGGAGCTGTTTTTT. It yields the protein CASSGIQGTGELFF.

The chain couples TRBV6-6 to TRBJ2-7; 10 bases are shared with TRBD1. The J segment lost 1 base and the V segment lost 6 bases, leaving 3 bases of the junction unmatched. The CDR3 is made up of 14 amino acids. Germline V gene sequence: CDR1 MNHNY, CDR2 SVGAGI (reference sequence). CDR3 DNA: TGTGCCAGCAGACCGGGACAGGGGTCCTACGAGCAGTACTTC. It encodes CASRPGQGSYEQYF.

V and J are TRBV27 and TRBJ2-1; 12 nucleotides agree with TRBD2. Per germline, CDR1 MNHEY and CDR2 SMNVEV (reference sequence). This CDR3 contains 14 residues. V trimming: 3 bases; J trimming: 8 bases; junction bases outside the gene matches: 2. The CDR3 nucleotides are TGTGCCAGCAGTTTCACTAGCGGGAGGCATGAGCAGTTCTTC. It yields the protein CASSFTSGRHEQFF.

The chain uses TRBV7-9 and TRBJ2-5, with 12 bases that match TRBD1. The germline CDR1 and CDR2 sequences are SEHNR and FQNEAQ (reference sequence). The CDR3 extends over 16 amino acids. The V gene end was trimmed by 1 base and the J gene end by 2 bases; junction bases not matched to a gene: 2. In DNA, the CDR3 is TGTGCCAGCAGCTTAGGGGACAGGGGGCAACAAGAGACCCAGTACTTC. This codes for CASSLGDRGQQETQYF.

The chain links TRBV4-1 to TRBJ2-6; TRBD2 matches at 11 bases. The CDR3 has 18 residues. V shed 6 bases and J 1 base; nucleotides not matched to a gene: 8. CDR1 MGHRA and CDR2 YSYEKL come from the germline V gene. The CDR3 spells CASSREGLADSGANVLTF. The CDR3 region has the DNA TGCGCCAGCAGTCGGGAGGGACTAGCGGATTCTGGGGCCAACGTCCTGACTTTC.

This chain connects TRBV5-6 to TRBJ1-2, with D perhaps matching TRBD1 (5 bases). V dropped 4 bases and J dropped 2 bases, with 9 bases sitting between them. Germline-derived CDR1 and CDR2 are SGHDT and YYEEEE. The CDR3 runs to 13 residues. CDR3 region: CASSPGGNYGYTF. In DNA form, the CDR3 reads TGTGCCAGCAGCCCGGGGGGGAACTATGGCTACACCTTC.

This clone has only one observation. The same CDR3 can be traced to other DNA sequences in this sample. V is TRBV7-9 and J is TRBJ2-7; 7 bases are a match to TRBD2. Germline-derived CDR1 and CDR2 are SEHNR and FQNEAQ (reference sequence). This CDR3 comprises 13 residues. V lost 8 bases, J lost 2 bases, and 6 bases stayed unmatched. For the CDR3, the DNA is TGTGCCAGCTCGGGGGGACCCCCCTACGAGCAGTACTTC. Amino acids: CASSGGPPYEQYF.

The J gene is TRBJ2-7, the V gene TRBV11-3, with D unresolved. V was cut by 0 bases and J by 6 bases, with 0 bases left in between. Germline V gene data show CDR1 as SGHNT and CDR2 as YENEEA. The CDR3 sequence is 10 residues long. This CDR3 is CASSLDEQYF. For the CDR3, the DNA is TGTGCCAGCAGCTTAGACGAGCAGTACTTC.

This clone has just one count. The V gene is TRBV7-9, the J gene TRBJ2-1; D assignment may be TRBD1 or TRBD2 (5 bases each). Germline V gives CDR1 SEHNR, CDR2 FQNEAQ (reference sequence). Trimming removed 4 bases at V and 4 bases at J, with 11 bases between. The CDR3 has 14 amino acids. The CDR3 nucleotides read TGTGCCAGCAGCTGGGACGTCCTGTACAATGAGCAGTTCTTC. It translates to CASSWDVLYNEQFF. The full variable domain, rest sourced from reference TRBV7-9 and TRBJ2-1, is DTGVSQNPRHKITKRGQNVTFRCDPISEHNRLYWYRQTLGQGPEFLTYFQNEAQLEKSRLLSDRFSAERPKGSFSTLEIQRTEQGDSAMYLCASSWDVLYNEQFFGPGTRLTVL.

V usage is TRBV19 and J usage is TRBJ1-1; D unclear. The length of the CDR3 is 13 residues. Trimming pared 3 bases from V and 1 base from J, leaving 6 bases between. Per germline, CDR1 LNHDA and CDR2 SQIVND (reference sequence). CDR3 bases: TGTGCCAGTAGTATTCACGGGAACACTGAAGCTTTCTTT. Protein product: CASSIHGNTEAFF.

J is TRBJ2-7 and V is TRBV30, with D perhaps TRBD2 (5 bases). Germline V CDR1 and CDR2: GTSNPN, SVGIG (reference sequence). Trimming removed 0 bases at V and 4 bases at J, with 7 bases between. This CDR3 spans 12 amino acids. In DNA, the CDR3 is TGTGCCTGGAGTGTAACGGGATACGAGCAGTACTTC. The encoded protein is CAWSVTGYEQYF.

This clone has a handful of counts. J is TRBJ2-7 and V is TRBV7-2; tentatively, D is TRBD1 (6 bases). This CDR3 spans 16 amino acids. Looked up from germline, CDR1 is SGHTA and CDR2 is FQGNSA. Deletions cut 4 bases from V and 2 bases from J, with 18 bases between. This CDR3 is CASSSTSRGPTYEQYF. CDR3 DNA sequence: TGTGCCAGCAGCTCTACATCCAGGGGCCCGACCTACGAGCAGTACTTC.

This clone was detected a few times. The chain couples TRBV28 to TRBJ1-2; no clear D gene. The CDR3 consists of 13 residues. Germline values: CDR1 MDHEN, CDR2 SYDVKM. V was pared by 1 base and J by 6 bases, with 9 bases between. CDR3 residues: CASSLFASNGYTF. CDR3 DNA sequence: TGTGCCAGCAGTTTATTCGCCAGTAATGGCTACACCTTC.

The chain combines TRBV7-9 with TRBJ1-5, with D possibly being TRBD1 (5 bases). Germline-derived CDR1 and CDR2 are SEHNR and FQNEAQ (reference sequence). With 4 bases removed from V and 4 bases from J, the gap between germline ends came to 11 bases. This CDR3 has 14 amino acids. CDR3 region: CASSSGAINQPQHF. Here the CDR3 DNA reads TGTGCCAGCAGCTCCGGGGCCATAAATCAGCCCCAGCATTTT. The complete variable domain, with remaining parts taken from reference TRBV7-9 and TRBJ1-5, reads DTGVSQNPRHKITKRGQNVTFRCDPISEHNRLYWYRQTLGQGPEFLTYFQNEAQLEKSRLLSDRFSAERPKGSFSTLEIQRTEQGDSAMYLCASSSGAINQPQHFGDGTRLSIL.

V and J are TRBV29-1 and TRBJ2-7; D gene ambiguous. Germline CDR1 reads SQVTM; CDR2 reads ANQGSEA. This CDR3 region has 11 residues. V dropped 4 bases and J dropped 3 bases, with 7 bases sitting between them. The CDR3 sequence: CSVALNYEQYF. The CDR3 DNA sequence: TGCAGCGTTGCACTAAACTACGAGCAGTACTTC.

This chain links TRBV19 with TRBJ1-1; no clear D gene. The CDR3 sequence is 14 residues long. V was pared by 6 bases and J by 2 bases, with 13 bases between. CDR1 and CDR2 from the germline V gene are LNHDA and SQIVND (reference sequence). The CDR3 loop is CASSSYSINTEAFF. CDR3 bases: TGTGCCAGTAGCTCCTACTCGATCAACACTGAAGCTTTCTTT.